The entry below gives a single T cell receptor (beta chain) sequence along with its context. This sample is drawn from a study of molecular identifiers for immune sequencing clone quantification. The CDR3 is 15 amino acids. Germline values: CDR1 DFQATT, CDR2 SNEGSKA (reference sequence). V was trimmed by 3 bases and J by 5 bases, leaving 19 bases between them. Bulk TCR library preparation followed previously described methods with listed TCR primers. TCRdb independently ran MiXCR on the PCR reads; one entry per CDR3 protein. The table lists about 510,000 distinct CDR3 sequences, about a quarter of them singletons.

Specimen: naive CD8+ T cells from blood, with Jurkat cell RNA spiked in. The subset was: FACS-sorted CD8+CD4-CCR7+CD45RA+ naive T cells. V gene TRBV20-1 combines with J gene TRBJ2-5; either TRBD1 or TRBD2 may supply D (5 bases each). The receptor comes from a human donor in good health. Some libraries in this study had Jurkat cell RNA spiked in. The DNA for the CDR3 is TGCAGTGCTAGTTACACCGGCAGGGAGCAGGAGACCCAGTACTTC. Its translation: CSASYTGREQETQYF.